This TCR beta chain was recovered during a study of cytomegalovirus exposure and HLA in healthy donors. CDR3 length equals 13 residues. The germline V gene has CDR1 SSHAT and CDR2 FNYEAQ (reference sequence). V lost 5 bases to trimming and J lost 0 bases, with 6 bases between them. Study-level results: Indistinguishability led to the exclusion of some V segments, TRBV6-2 and TRBV6-3 included. Analyses of presence/absence relied on an assumption of roughly uniform sequencing depth across donors. A missense variant in DCLRE1C was later tied to TCR beta V- and J-gene trimming.

This clone was counted a single time. Its antigen is undetermined. PCR used 60 Vbeta primers and 13 Jbeta primers. Produced via immunoSEQ multiplex PCR; TCRdb's table is partial and in-frame only. The sample contains about 34,000 clones, approximately 87% of which appear only once. The receptor comes from a boy younger than 18 in good health and CMV-seronegative. Sequenced material: PBMCs. This sequence joins TRBV7-7 and TRBJ2-3; D gene unclear. As DNA, the CDR3 is TGTGCCAGCAGCCTCCAGAGCACAGATACGCAGTATTTT. Translation gives CASSLQSTDTQYF.